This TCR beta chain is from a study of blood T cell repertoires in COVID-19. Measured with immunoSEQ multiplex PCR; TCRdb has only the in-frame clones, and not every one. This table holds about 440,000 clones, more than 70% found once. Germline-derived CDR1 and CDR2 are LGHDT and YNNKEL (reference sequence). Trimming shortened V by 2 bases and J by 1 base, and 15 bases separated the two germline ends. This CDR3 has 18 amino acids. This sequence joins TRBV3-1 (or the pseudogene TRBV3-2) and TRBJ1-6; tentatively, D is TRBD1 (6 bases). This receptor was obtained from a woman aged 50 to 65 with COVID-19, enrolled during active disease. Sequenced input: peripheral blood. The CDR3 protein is CASSQKGQRRSYNSPLHF. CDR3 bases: TGTGCCAGCAGCCAAAAGGGACAACGGCGGTCCTATAATTCACCCCTCCACTTT.